This is a list of T cell receptor beta chains from one sample in a study of blood T cells in healthy people across ages. A single record per CDR3 protein comes from TCRdb applying MiXCR to the 5' RACE reads. The profile shows some 1.5 million distinct CDR3 sequences, roughly 43% of them singletons. The sample consisted of blood. The receptors were sampled from a woman between 18 and 29 years old in good health. CDR3s include the opening cysteine and the closing phenylalanine or tryptophan. The D gene is left open where the match is weak. Size values are once, few and many counts, or a class for expanded clones, and some rows have none.

J gene,D gene,V gene,clone size,CDR3 protein,CDR3 DNA
TRBJ2-7,.,TRBV27,few,CASSLWQGSYEQYF,TGTGCCAGCAGTTTATGGCAGGGCTCCTACGAGCAGTACTTC
TRBJ2-7,TRBD2,TRBV20-1,.,CSARAETSRNEQYF,TGCAGTGCTAGAGCGGAGACTAGCAGGAATGAGCAGTACTTC
TRBJ2-3,.,TRBV10-3,few,CAIGQERPSTDTQYF,TGTGCCATCGGGCAGGAACGGCCTAGCACAGATACGCAGTATTTT
TRBJ2-3,TRBD2,TRBV7-9,once,CASSSLSLLAGYTDTQYF,TGTGCCAGCAGCTCCCTCTCTTTACTAGCGGGGTACACAGATACGCAGTATTTT
TRBJ2-1,.,TRBV12-3/TRBV12-4,.,CASSPPRSTKGEQFF,TGTGCCAGCAGCCCCCCGAGAAGCACCAAAGGGGAGCAGTTCTTC
TRBJ2-4,.,TRBV13,.,CASSPVEGTKNIQYF,TGTGCCAGCAGCCCCGTCGAAGGGACGAAAAACATTCAGTACTTC
TRBJ1-1,.,TRBV28,.,CASSSRANTEAFF,TGTGCCAGCAGTTCCCGGGCCAACACTGAAGCTTTCTTT
TRBJ2-3,.,TRBV6-2/TRBV6-3,.,CASNRDETIVTDTRYF,TGTGCCAGCAACAGAGACGAGACGATAGTCACAGATACGCGGTATTTT
TRBJ2-4,TRBD1,TRBV6-2/TRBV6-3,.,CASSFDREVAKNIQYF,TGTGCCAGCAGTTTCGACAGGGAAGTAGCCAAAAACATTCAGTACTTC
TRBJ2-1,TRBD2,TRBV12-3/TRBV12-4,.,CASSPLSSGGNEQFF,TGTGCCAGCAGTCCCCTCTCCAGCGGGGGCAATGAGCAGTTCTTC
TRBJ2-7,TRBD1,TRBV20-1,.,CSARVRTGTGGFYEQYF,TGCAGTGCTAGAGTCCGAACCGGGACAGGGGGCTTTTACGAGCAGTACTTC
TRBJ2-7,.,TRBV6-7,.,CATWMGQYF,TGTGCCACTTGGATGGGGCAGTACTTC
TRBJ2-4,TRBD2,TRBV7-2,few,CASLRAGDIQYF,TGTGCCAGCCTCCGGGCGGGAGACATTCAGTACTTC
TRBJ2-3,.,TRBV29-1,few,CSVSREFADTQYF,TGCAGCGTTTCCCGGGAGTTCGCAGATACGCAGTATTTT
TRBJ1-2,.,TRBV5-4,.,CASSSDSRYGYTF,TGTGCCAGCAGCTCGGACAGCCGCTATGGCTACACCTTC
TRBJ2-1,TRBD2,TRBV20-1,few,CSTWAGEYNEQFF,TGCAGTACCTGGGCGGGAGAATACAATGAGCAGTTCTTC
TRBJ1-1,.,TRBV11-2,.,CASSLARTGRDTEAFF,TGTGCCAGCAGCTTAGCCCGAACGGGGCGGGACACTGAAGCTTTCTTT
TRBJ1-1,.,TRBV6-5,.,CASSYSMRGAMNTEAFF,TGTGCCAGCAGTTACTCGATGAGAGGGGCGATGAACACTGAAGCTTTCTTT
TRBJ1-2,.,TRBV6-5,.,CASSYWGGPNYGYTF,TGTGCCAGCAGTTACTGGGGGGGCCCTAACTATGGCTACACCTTC
TRBJ2-1,TRBD1,TRBV5-1,many,CASSKDRGLQFF,TGCGCCAGCAGCAAGGACAGGGGGCTGCAGTTCTTC
TRBJ2-7,.,TRBV7-2,few,CASSLVQVPYEQYF,TGTGCCAGCAGCTTAGTGCAGGTCCCCTACGAGCAGTACTTC
TRBJ1-2,.,TRBV4-1,.,CASSQDSSGYTF,TGCGCCAGCAGCCAAGATAGTTCTGGCTACACCTTC
TRBJ1-1,TRBD1,TRBV29-1,.,CSVRSLTGEAFF,TGCAGCGTTCGATCCCTGACAGGGGAGGCTTTCTTT
TRBJ2-1,TRBD1,TRBV29-1,few,CSVHRDRGYNEQFF,TGCAGCGTCCACCGGGACAGGGGTTACAATGAGCAGTTCTTC
TRBJ2-2,.,TRBV20-1,.,CSANPVGRGDTGELFF,TGCAGTGCTAATCCCGTTGGTCGGGGAGACACCGGGGAGCTGTTTTTT
TRBJ2-1,.,TRBV20-1,.,CSAEAGTALTDEQFF,TGCAGTGCGGAAGCCGGGACGGCCCTTACGGATGAGCAGTTCTTC
TRBJ2-1,.,TRBV7-3,.,CASSLAVASRNEQFF,TGTGCCAGCAGCTTAGCGGTAGCGTCTCGGAATGAGCAGTTCTTC
TRBJ2-1,.,TRBV20-1,.,CSARDPGGLQFF,TGCAGTGCCCGTGACCCCGGAGGTTTGCAGTTCTTC
TRBJ2-7,TRBD2,TRBV20-1,few,CSARGLAGGTRSSYEQYF,TGCAGTGCTAGAGGTCTAGCGGGGGGAACCAGGAGCTCCTACGAGCAGTACTTC
TRBJ2-1,TRBD2,TRBV4-3,.,CASSQDGSGASSYNEQFF,TGCGCCAGCAGTCAAGATGGTAGCGGGGCCAGCTCCTACAATGAGCAGTTCTTC
TRBJ1-2,.,TRBV7-3,.,CASSLNRGGHGYTF,TGTGCCAGCAGCTTAAATAGGGGGGGGCATGGCTACACCTTC
TRBJ2-7,TRBD2,TRBV6-5,.,CASSCWASGSYEQYF,TGTGCCAGCAGTTGCTGGGCTAGCGGCTCCTACGAGCAGTACTTC
TRBJ2-7,TRBD1,TRBV12-3/TRBV12-4,few,CASSGQGIEQYF,TGTGCCAGCAGTGGACAGGGTATCGAGCAGTACTTC
TRBJ2-1,.,TRBV5-4,.,CASSFVGRSSYNEQFF,TGTGCCAGCAGCTTTGTTGGGCGTAGCTCCTACAATGAGCAGTTCTTC
TRBJ2-3,TRBD2,TRBV20-1,.,CSARDRPSGYTDTQYF,TGCAGTGCTAGAGATCGTCCTAGCGGATACACAGATACGCAGTATTTT
TRBJ1-1,.,TRBV29-1,few,CSVDSGNTEAFF,TGCAGCGTTGACTCCGGGAACACTGAAGCTTTCTTT
TRBJ1-1,TRBD1,TRBV20-1,.,CSVYRGRNTEAFF,TGCAGTGTTTACAGGGGGCGGAACACTGAAGCTTTCTTT
TRBJ2-5,TRBD1,TRBV7-2,.,CASSFGTGGEVQYF,TGTGCCAGCAGCTTCGGGACAGGGGGCGAGGTGCAGTACTTC
TRBJ1-6,.,TRBV20-1,.,CSAKKAYSYNSPLHF,TGCAGTGCGAAGAAGGCGTACTCCTATAATTCACCCCTCCACTTT
TRBJ1-2,.,TRBV7-9,few,CASSLSSGYTF,TGTGCCAGCAGCTTATCCAGTGGCTACACCTTC
TRBJ2-3,.,TRBV24-1,.,CAASDPTRGTQYF,TGTGCCGCCAGTGACCCTACGAGGGGTACGCAGTATTTT
TRBJ2-5,.,TRBV2,many,CASSEGEETQYF,TGTGCCAGCAGTGAAGGGGAAGAGACCCAGTACTTC
TRBJ2-4,TRBD2,TRBV15,.,CATSRGASGGEDIQYF,TGTGCCACCAGCAGAGGAGCTAGCGGGGGGGAAGACATTCAGTACTTC
TRBJ2-5,.,TRBV15,.,CATSRGRGGLETQYF,TGTGCCACCAGCCGGGGAAGGGGCGGCCTGGAGACCCAGTACTTC
TRBJ1-2,.,TRBV29-1,few,CSVVRRATSNYGYTF,TGCAGCGTTGTTCGCAGGGCGACTTCTAACTATGGCTACACCTTC
TRBJ2-2,TRBD1,TRBV4-3,.,CASSQVDRVAGELFF,TGCGCCAGCAGCCAAGTCGACAGGGTCGCCGGGGAGCTGTTTTTT
TRBJ2-7,.,TRBV11-2,.,CASSPRQLPSTSYEQYF,TGTGCCAGCAGCCCCAGACAGCTTCCCTCAACATCCTACGAGCAGTACTTC
TRBJ2-1,.,TRBV20-1,.,CSGWRQGGNEQFF,TGCAGCGGCTGGCGACAGGGAGGCAATGAGCAGTTCTTC
TRBJ2-5,.,TRBV24-1,.,CATSDFLQNEQYF,TGTGCCACCAGTGATTTTCTCCAGAATGAGCAGTACTTC
TRBJ2-7,.,TRBV6-2/TRBV6-3,few,CASSTLSGEQYF,TGTGCCAGCAGTACACTATCCGGCGAGCAGTACTTC
TRBJ2-1,TRBD1,TRBV15,.,CATSKETGWISNEQFF,TGTGCCACCAGCAAGGAGACAGGGTGGATATCCAATGAGCAGTTCTTC
TRBJ2-2,TRBD2,TRBV7-2,.,CVSSLVLADTGELFF,TGTGTCAGCAGCTTAGTACTAGCGGACACCGGGGAGCTGTTTTTT
TRBJ2-5,.,TRBV7-7,.,CASSQGTGTLETQYF,TGTGCTAGCAGCCAGGGGACGGGAACCCTAGAGACCCAGTACTTC
TRBJ2-1,.,TRBV27,.,CASSLRGSDEFF,TGTGCCAGCAGTTTGAGAGGGAGTGATGAGTTCTTC
TRBJ1-2,.,TRBV27,.,CASSSRLRYYNYGYTF,TGTGCCAGCAGTTCCCGACTCCGATACTATAACTATGGCTACACCTTC
TRBJ1-2,.,TRBV2,.,CASSTDSYYGYTF,TGTGCCAGCAGCACCGACAGCTACTATGGCTACACCTTC
TRBJ2-5,.,TRBV5-1,few,CASSLGNGETQYF,TGCGCCAGCAGCCTCGGAAACGGAGAGACCCAGTACTTC
TRBJ2-1,TRBD2,TRBV3-1,.,CASSQGWTSGGNYNEQFF,TGCGCCAGCAGCCAAGGTTGGACTAGCGGGGGTAACTACAATGAGCAGTTCTTC
TRBJ1-4,.,TRBV21-1,few,CASSKTGQNEKLFF,TGTGCCAGCAGCAAGACAGGACAGAATGAAAAACTGTTTTTT